One T cell receptor beta chain is described in this entry. The sample is drawn from a study of Graves' ophthalmopathy and Graves' hyperthyroidism. The TCR beta CDR3 regions underwent amplification from RNA transcripts. Investigators did first-round RT-PCR with HTBI primers, then second-round multiplex PCR. One entry per CDR3 protein, called by TCRdb with MiXCR from the multiplex PCR reads. The top ten clones hold 2.5% to 3.5% of a sample with about 640,000 distinct CDR3 sequences, approximately 39% of them seen once. Those donors who had ophthalmopathy presented with moderate-to-severe activity, a CAS of ≥3, a NOSPECS of ≥4 and a duration under 3 months. The germline V and J ends were trimmed by 10 bases and 1 base, with 13 bases remaining between them. The CDR3 totals 13 residues. Germline values: CDR1 MGHDK, CDR2 SYGVNS.

The sequencing sample was made of peripheral blood. The V gene is TRBV25-1, the J gene TRBJ1-1; D perhaps matches TRBD1 (5 bases). This TCR was sampled from an adult man with Graves' ophthalmopathy. The CDR3 is CATRGDRNTEAFF. Here the CDR3 DNA reads TGTGCCACCAGAGGCGACAGGAACACTGAAGCTTTCTTT.